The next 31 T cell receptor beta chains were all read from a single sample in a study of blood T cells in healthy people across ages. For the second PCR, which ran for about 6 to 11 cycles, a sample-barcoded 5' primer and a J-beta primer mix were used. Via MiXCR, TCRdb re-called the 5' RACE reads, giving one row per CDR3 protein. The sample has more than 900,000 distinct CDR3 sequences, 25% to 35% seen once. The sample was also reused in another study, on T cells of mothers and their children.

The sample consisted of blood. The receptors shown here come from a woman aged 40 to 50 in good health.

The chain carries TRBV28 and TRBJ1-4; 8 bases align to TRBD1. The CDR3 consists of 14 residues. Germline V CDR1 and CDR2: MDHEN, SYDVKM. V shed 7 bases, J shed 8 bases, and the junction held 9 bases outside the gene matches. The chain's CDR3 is CASTSTGEGEKLFF. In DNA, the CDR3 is TGTGCCAGCACCTCGACAGGGGAAGGGGAAAAACTGTTTTTT.

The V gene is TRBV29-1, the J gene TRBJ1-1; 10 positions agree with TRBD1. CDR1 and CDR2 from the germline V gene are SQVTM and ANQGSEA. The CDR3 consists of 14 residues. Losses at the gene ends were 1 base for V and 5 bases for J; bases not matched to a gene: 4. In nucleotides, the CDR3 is TGCAGCGTTGAAGGACAGGGGGCAGAAACTGAAGCTTTCTTT. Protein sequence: CSVEGQGAETEAFF.

CDR3 sequence: CATSDPAPGETVQAKSSYNEQFF. Written as DNA, the CDR3 is TGTGCCACCAGTGATCCGGCGCCAGGTGAGACAGTTCAAGCTAAGAGCTCCTACAATGAGCAGTTCTTC. The chain joins TRBV24-1 to TRBJ2-1, with D tentatively TRBD1 (5 bases). Germline values: CDR1 KGHDR, CDR2 SFDVKD. This CDR3 has 23 amino acids. The ends were cut back, 3 bases at V and 0 bases at J, with 32 bases in the middle.

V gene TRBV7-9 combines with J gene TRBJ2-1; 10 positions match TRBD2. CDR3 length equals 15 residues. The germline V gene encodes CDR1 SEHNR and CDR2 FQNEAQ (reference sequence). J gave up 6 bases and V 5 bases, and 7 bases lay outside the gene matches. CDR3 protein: CASSEGLASVNEQFF. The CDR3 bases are TGTGCCAGCAGCGAGGGACTAGCGTCCGTCAATGAGCAGTTCTTC.

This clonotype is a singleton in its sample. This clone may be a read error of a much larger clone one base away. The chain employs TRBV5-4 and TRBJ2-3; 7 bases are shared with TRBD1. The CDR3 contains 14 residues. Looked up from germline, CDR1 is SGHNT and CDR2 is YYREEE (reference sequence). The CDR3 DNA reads TGTGCCGGCAGCCAGGACAGGCCCACAGATACGCAGTATTTT. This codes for CAGSQDRPTDTQYF.

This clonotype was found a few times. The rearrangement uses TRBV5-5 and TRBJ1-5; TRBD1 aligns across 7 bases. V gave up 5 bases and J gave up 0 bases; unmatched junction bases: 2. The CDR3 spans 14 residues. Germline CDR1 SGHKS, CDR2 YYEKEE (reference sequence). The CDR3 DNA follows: TGTGCCAGCAGAACAGGGGATAGCAATCAGCCCCAGCATTTT. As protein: CASRTGDSNQPQHF.

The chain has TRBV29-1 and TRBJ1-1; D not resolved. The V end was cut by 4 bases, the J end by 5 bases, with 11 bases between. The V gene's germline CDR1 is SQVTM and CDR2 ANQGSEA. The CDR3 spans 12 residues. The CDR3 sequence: CSVAVEGTEAFF. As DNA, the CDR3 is TGCAGCGTTGCCGTGGAGGGAACTGAAGCTTTCTTT.

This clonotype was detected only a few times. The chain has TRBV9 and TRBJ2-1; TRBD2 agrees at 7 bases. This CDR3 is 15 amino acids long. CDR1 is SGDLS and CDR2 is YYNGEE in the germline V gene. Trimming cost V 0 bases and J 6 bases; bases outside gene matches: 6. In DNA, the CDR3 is TGTGCCAGCAGCGTAGGGGGAGGGCTAGGCAATGAGCAGTTCTTC. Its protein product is CASSVGGGLGNEQFF.

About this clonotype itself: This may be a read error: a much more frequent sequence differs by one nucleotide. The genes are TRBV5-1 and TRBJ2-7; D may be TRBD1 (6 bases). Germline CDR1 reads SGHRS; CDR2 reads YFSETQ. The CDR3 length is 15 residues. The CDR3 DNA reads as TGCGCCAGCAGCCCAAACGACAGGAGCTCCTACGAGCAGCACTTC. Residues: CASSPNDRSSYEQHF.

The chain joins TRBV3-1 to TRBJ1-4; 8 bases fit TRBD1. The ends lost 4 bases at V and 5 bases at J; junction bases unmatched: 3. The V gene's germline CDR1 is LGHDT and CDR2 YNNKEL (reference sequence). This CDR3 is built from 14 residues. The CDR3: CASSRQGMNEKLFF. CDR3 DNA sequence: TGTGCCAGCAGCCGACAGGGGATGAATGAAAAACTGTTTTTT.

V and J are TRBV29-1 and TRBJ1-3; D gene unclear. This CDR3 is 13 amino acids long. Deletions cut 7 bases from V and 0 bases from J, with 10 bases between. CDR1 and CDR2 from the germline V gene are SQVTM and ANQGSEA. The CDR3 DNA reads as TGCAGCGGGACCTACAACTCTGGAAACACCATATATTTT. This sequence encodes CSGTYNSGNTIYF.

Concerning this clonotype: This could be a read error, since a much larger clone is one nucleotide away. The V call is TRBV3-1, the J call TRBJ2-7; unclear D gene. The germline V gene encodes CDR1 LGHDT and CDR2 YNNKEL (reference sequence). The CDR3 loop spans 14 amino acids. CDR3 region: CASRQGAGSYEQYF. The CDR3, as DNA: TGTGCCAGCAGACAAGGCGCAGGCTCCTACGAGCAGTACTTC.

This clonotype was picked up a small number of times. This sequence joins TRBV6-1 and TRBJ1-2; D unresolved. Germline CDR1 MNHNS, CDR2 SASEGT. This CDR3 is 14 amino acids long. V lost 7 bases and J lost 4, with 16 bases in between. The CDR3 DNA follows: TGTGCCAGCACCCCCGAGGAGGGATCCTATGGCTACACCTTC. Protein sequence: CASTPEEGSYGYTF.

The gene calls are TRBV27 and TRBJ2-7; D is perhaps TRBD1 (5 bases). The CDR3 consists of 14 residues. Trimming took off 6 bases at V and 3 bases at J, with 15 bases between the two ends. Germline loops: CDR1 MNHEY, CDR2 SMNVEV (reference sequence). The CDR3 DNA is TGTGCCAGCAGCAGGGCAGGCGCCAACTACGAGCAGTACTTC. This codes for CASSRAGANYEQYF.

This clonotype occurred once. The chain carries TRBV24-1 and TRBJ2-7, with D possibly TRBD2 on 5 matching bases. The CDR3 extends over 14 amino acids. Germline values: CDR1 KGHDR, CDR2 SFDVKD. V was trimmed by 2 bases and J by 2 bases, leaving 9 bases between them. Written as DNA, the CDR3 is TGTGCCACCAGTGATTCAGACGGGACCTACGAGCAGTACTTC. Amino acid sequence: CATSDSDGTYEQYF.

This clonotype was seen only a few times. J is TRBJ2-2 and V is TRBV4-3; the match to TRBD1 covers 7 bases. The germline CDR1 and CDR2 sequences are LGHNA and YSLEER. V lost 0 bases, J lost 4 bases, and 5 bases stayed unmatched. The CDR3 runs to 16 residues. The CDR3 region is CASSQEYQGVTGELFF. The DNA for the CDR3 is TGCGCCAGCAGCCAAGAATACCAGGGGGTCACCGGGGAGCTGTTTTTT.

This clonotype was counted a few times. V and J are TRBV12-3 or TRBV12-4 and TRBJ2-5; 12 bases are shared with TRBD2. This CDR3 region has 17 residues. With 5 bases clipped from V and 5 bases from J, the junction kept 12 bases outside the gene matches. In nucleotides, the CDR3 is TGTGCCAGCAGTCCTAAAACTAGCGGGGGGCGTCCGGAGACCCAGTACTTC. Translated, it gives CASSPKTSGGRPETQYF.

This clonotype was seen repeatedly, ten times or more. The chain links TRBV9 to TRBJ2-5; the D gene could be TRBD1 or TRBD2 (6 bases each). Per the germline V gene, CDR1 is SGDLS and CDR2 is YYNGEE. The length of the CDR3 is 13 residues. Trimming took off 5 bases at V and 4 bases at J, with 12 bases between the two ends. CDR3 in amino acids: CASSLTGAETQYF. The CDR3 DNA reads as TGTGCCAGCAGTCTGACGGGGGCAGAGACCCAGTACTTC.

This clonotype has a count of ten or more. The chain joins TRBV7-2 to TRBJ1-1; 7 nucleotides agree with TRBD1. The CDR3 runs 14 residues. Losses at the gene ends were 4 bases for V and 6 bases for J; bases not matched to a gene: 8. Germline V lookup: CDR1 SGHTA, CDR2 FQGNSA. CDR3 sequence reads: CASSSYQGVAEAFF. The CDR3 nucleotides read TGTGCCAGCAGCTCATACCAGGGGGTGGCTGAAGCTTTCTTT.

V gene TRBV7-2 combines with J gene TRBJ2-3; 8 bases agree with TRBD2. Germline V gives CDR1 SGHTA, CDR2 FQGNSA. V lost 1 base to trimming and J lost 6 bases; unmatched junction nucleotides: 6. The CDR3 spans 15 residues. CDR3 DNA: TGTGCCAGCAGCTTAGAGGCGGGGGGCGGCGATACGCAGTATTTT. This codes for CASSLEAGGGDTQYF.

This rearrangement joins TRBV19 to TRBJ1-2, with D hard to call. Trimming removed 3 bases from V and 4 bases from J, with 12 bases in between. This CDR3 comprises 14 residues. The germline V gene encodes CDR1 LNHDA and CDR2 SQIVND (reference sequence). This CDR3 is CASSIRPRSYGYTF. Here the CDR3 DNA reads TGTGCCAGTAGTATCAGGCCTCGGAGCTATGGCTACACCTTC.

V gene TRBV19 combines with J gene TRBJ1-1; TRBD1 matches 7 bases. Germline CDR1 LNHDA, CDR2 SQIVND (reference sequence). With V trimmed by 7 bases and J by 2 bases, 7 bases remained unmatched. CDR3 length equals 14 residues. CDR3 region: CASKTGTANTEAFF. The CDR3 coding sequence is TGTGCCAGTAAAACAGGGACAGCTAACACTGAAGCTTTCTTT. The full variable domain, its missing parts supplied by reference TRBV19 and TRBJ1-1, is DGGITQSPKYLFRKEGQNVTLSCEQNLNHDAMYWYRQDPGQGLRLIYYSQIVNDFQKGDIAEGYSVSREKKESFPLTVTSAQKNPTAFYLCASKTGTANTEAFFGQGTRLTVV.

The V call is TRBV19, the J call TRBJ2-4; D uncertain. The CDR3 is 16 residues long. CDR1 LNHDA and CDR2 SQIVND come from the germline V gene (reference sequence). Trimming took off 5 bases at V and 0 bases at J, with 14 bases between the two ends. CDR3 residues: CASSAADLVAKNIQYF. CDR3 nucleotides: TGTGCCAGTAGTGCAGCCGACTTAGTAGCCAAAAACATTCAGTACTTC.

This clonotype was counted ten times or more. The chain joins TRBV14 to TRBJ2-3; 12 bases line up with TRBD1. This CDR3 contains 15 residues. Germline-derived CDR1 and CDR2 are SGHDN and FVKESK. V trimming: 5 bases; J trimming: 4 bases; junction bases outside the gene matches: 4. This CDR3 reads CASSEGQGASDTQYF. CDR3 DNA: TGTGCCAGCAGCGAGGGACAGGGGGCATCAGATACGCAGTATTTT. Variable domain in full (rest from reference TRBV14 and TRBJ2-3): EAGVTQFPSHSVIEKGQTVTLRCDPISGHDNLYWYRRVMGKEIKFLLHFVKESKQDESGMPNNRFLAERTGGTYSTLKVQPAELEDSGVYFCASSEGQGASDTQYFGPGTRLTVL.

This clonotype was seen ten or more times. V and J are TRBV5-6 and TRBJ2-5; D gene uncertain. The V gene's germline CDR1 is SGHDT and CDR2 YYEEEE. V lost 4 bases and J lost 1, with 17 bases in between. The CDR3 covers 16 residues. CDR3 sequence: CASSTNHWRSQETQYF. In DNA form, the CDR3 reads TGTGCCAGCAGCACCAACCACTGGCGCAGCCAAGAGACCCAGTACTTC.

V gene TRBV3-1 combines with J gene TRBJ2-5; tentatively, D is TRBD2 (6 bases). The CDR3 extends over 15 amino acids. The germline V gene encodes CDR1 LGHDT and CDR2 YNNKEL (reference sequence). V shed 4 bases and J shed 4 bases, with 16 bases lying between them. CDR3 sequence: CASSPYRGRGETQYF. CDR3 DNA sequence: TGTGCCAGCAGCCCATACCGGGGGAGAGGAGAGACCCAGTACTTC.

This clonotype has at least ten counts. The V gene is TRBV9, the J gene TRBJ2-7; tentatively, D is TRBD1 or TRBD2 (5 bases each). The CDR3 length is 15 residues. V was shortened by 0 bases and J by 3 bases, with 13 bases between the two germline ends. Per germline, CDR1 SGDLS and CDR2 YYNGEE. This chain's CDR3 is CASSVAEARGYEQYF. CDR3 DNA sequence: TGTGCCAGCAGCGTAGCTGAAGCGAGGGGCTACGAGCAGTACTTC.

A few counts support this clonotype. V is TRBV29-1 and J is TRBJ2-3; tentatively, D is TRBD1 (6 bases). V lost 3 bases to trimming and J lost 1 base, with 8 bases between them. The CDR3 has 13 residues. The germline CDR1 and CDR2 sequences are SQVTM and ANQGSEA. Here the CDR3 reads CSVDEGGTDTQYF. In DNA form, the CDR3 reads TGCAGCGTTGACGAGGGGGGCACAGATACGCAGTATTTT.

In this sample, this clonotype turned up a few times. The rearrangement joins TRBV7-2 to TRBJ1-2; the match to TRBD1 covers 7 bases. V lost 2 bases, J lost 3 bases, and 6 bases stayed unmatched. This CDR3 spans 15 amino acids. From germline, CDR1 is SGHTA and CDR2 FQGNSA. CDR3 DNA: TGTGCCAGCAGCTTACAGACAGGGCCGGACTATGGCTACACCTTC. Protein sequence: CASSLQTGPDYGYTF.

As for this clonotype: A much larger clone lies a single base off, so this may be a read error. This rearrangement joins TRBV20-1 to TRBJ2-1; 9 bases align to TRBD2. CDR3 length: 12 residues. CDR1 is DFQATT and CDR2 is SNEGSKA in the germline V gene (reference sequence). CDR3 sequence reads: CRARLADNEQFF. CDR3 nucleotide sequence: TGCAGGGCTAGACTAGCGGACAATGAGCAGTTCTTC.

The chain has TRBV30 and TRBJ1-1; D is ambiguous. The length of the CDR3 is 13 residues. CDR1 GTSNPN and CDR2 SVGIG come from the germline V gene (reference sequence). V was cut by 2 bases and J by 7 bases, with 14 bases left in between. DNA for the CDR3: TGTGCCTGGAGTTCTAGGGCACTCAGTGAAGCTTTCTTT. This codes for CAWSSRALSEAFF.